The TCR beta chain under discussion was sequenced for a study of blood T cell repertoires in COVID-19. The wider study: Material from acute and convalescent COVID-19 was sourced from the United States, Italy and Spain. Nucleic acid was either cDNA or gDNA, and it came from T cells, B-cell-depleted T cells, or PBMCs.

Which cohort a participant joined came from the clinical history participants gave. As processed by the authors: Estimation of nucleated cell counts was performed using reference gene primer amplification. Here immunoSEQ multiplex PCR was the method, and the copy in TCRdb shows in-frame clones only, minus some. The V and J calls and clone size were taken over from that table, and D and trimming were inferred from the DNA. The table shows roughly 220,000 clones, with about nine tenths occurring only once. The V end lost 3 bases, the J end lost 8 bases, and 14 bases lay between the germline ends. Germline lookup yields CDR1 SGHRS and CDR2 YFSETQ. This CDR3 contains 14 residues.

This TCR was sampled from a woman aged 40 to 55 with acute COVID-19. The sequenced material came from PBMCs or T cells enriched from blood (not recorded which). The chain employs TRBV5-1 and TRBJ1-4; perhaps TRBD1 as D (6 bases). The CDR3 protein is CASSSTGWNEKLFF. The CDR3 nucleotides are TGCGCCAGCAGCTCTACAGGGTGGAACGAAAAACTGTTTTTT.